The 11 T cell receptor beta chains below come from one sample, sequenced in a study of cytomegalovirus exposure and HLA in healthy donors (TCRdb year 2017). Library preparation employed the immunoSEQ multiplex PCR assay. For the multiplex PCR, a mixture combining 60 forward primers for TCR Vbeta segments and 13 reverse primers for TCR Jbeta segments was used. Held by TCRdb, this immuneACCESS table contains in-frame sequences only and omits some clones. Under half of the omission traces to an unresolved V gene where checked; the cause of the rest is unknown. The sample contains under 150,000 clones, roughly 80% of them found a single time. Roughly 2.7% of the sample comes from the top ten. The sequencing sample was made of PBMCs. The receptors come from a boy aged 2-9 years in good health and CMV-seronegative.

This clone was observed a single time. The chain uses TRBV19 and TRBJ2-3, with 12 bases that match TRBD2. Per the germline V gene, CDR1 is LNHDA and CDR2 is SQIVND (reference sequence). The V segment lost 3 bases and the J segment 0 bases; nucleotides outside the gene matches: 10. This CDR3 is built from 19 residues. CDR3 bases: TGTGCCAGTAGTATGGGGGCTAGCGGGGGGGCCTTTAGCACAGATACGCAGTATTTT. Its translation is CASSMGASGGAFSTDTQYF.

This clone was observed a single time. This chain's CDR3 is CASSLRVNTEAFF. The CDR3 DNA reads TGTGCCAGCAGCCTCAGGGTTAACACTGAAGCTTTCTTT. The gene calls are TRBV5-8 and TRBJ1-1; maybe TRBD1 (5 bases). Trimming pared 4 bases from V and 2 bases from J, leaving 9 bases between. Looked up from germline, CDR1 is SGHTS and CDR2 is YDEGEE. The CDR3 runs 13 residues. Filled out from reference TRBV5-8 and TRBJ1-1, the complete variable domain reads EAGVTQSPTHLIKTRGQQATLRCSPISGHTSVYWYQQALGLGLQFLLWYDEGEERNRGNFPPRFSGRQFPNYSSELNVNALELEDSALYLCASSLRVNTEAFFGQGTRLTVV.

There are a few counts of this clone. J is TRBJ2-7 and V is TRBV6-5, with a weak D call TRBD1 (5 bases). Deletions cut 4 bases from V and 3 bases from J, with 7 bases between. CDR1 and CDR2 (germline): MNHEY, SVGAGI. This CDR3 has 12 amino acids. CDR3 sequence reads: CASSFTGYEQYF. CDR3 in DNA: TGTGCCAGCAGTTTTACAGGCTACGAGCAGTACTTC.

This clone was observed a few times. V usage is TRBV28 and J usage is TRBJ1-1; D may be TRBD1 (6 bases). In germline, CDR1 is MDHEN, CDR2 SYDVKM. CDR3 length: 15 amino acids. Trimming took 6 bases from V and 4 from J, leaving 18 bases between them. CDR3 region: CASSRGGAVGTEAFF. In DNA form, the CDR3 reads TGTGCCAGCAGCCGGGGGGGGGCGGTTGGCACTGAAGCTTTCTTT.

This clone occurred a few times. V and J are TRBV6-5 and TRBJ1-5; TRBD1 is a possible D gene (5 bases). The CDR3 runs to 14 residues. Looked up from germline, CDR1 is MNHEY and CDR2 is SVGAGI. V was pared by 9 bases and J by 1 base, with 13 bases between. CDR3 in DNA: TGTGCCAGTTGGGGGGGAATAAGCAATCAGCCCCAGCATTTT. This codes for CASWGGISNQPQHF.

J is TRBJ2-3 and V is TRBV5-1; 9 nucleotides agree with TRBD1. The CDR3 covers 15 residues. With 4 bases clipped from V and 0 bases from J, the junction kept 3 bases outside the gene matches. Germline lookup yields CDR1 SGHRS and CDR2 YFSETQ. The CDR3 reads CASSQGTGSTDTQYF. The DNA for the CDR3 is TGCGCCAGCAGCCAAGGGACAGGGAGCACAGATACGCAGTATTTT.

V usage is TRBV6-6 and J usage is TRBJ1-6; no reliable D call. The CDR3 loop spans 15 amino acids. The germline gives CDR1 MNHNY, CDR2 SVGAGI (reference sequence). V lost 0 bases and J lost 8, with 11 bases in between. The CDR3 region has the DNA TGTGCCAGCAGTTACTCTTCGCGGAAGGATTCACCCCTCCACTTT. Its protein product is CASSYSSRKDSPLHF.

The V gene is TRBV5-1, the J gene TRBJ2-3, with 8 bases matching TRBD2. Trimming at V came to 1 base and at J to 4 bases, leaving 2 bases not matched to a gene. This CDR3 is built from 14 residues. CDR1 is SGHRS, CDR2 YFSETQ, per germline. The CDR3 protein is CASSLRAGADTQYF. DNA of the CDR3: TGCGCCAGCAGCTTGCGAGCGGGAGCAGATACGCAGTATTTT.

The chain employs TRBV2 and TRBJ1-4; the match to TRBD1 covers 9 bases. The CDR3 extends over 15 amino acids. Germline trimming cut 2 bases from V and 6 bases from J; bases unmatched to any gene: 4. The germline gives CDR1 SNHLY, CDR2 FYNNEI. The CDR3 sequence is CASSELQGADEKLFF. The DNA for the CDR3 is TGTGCCAGCAGTGAACTACAGGGGGCTGATGAAAAACTGTTTTTT.

V gene TRBV5-1 combines with J gene TRBJ2-7; 12 positions agree with TRBD1. Germline V CDR1 and CDR2: SGHRS, YFSETQ. V was clipped by 7 bases and J by 7 bases; unmatched bases: 18. The CDR3 length is 17 residues. The DNA for the CDR3 is TGCGCCAGCCAACGTATTAACACGGGACAGGGGGCGAGGGAGCAGTACTTC. Translating gives CASQRINTGQGAREQYF.

V gene TRBV18 combines with J gene TRBJ2-3, with 13 bases lining up with TRBD2. After removal of 5 bases from V and 0 bases from J, the junction contained 14 bases not matched to a gene. The CDR3 extends over 20 amino acids. The germline gives CDR1 KGHSH, CDR2 LQKENI. CDR3 loop: CASSTFGLAGERASTDTQYF. The CDR3 nucleotides read TGTGCCAGCTCAACATTCGGACTAGCGGGAGAAAGGGCGAGCACAGATACGCAGTATTTT.